The present entry profiles one TCR beta chain with its context. As yet, its antigen is unknown. From germline, CDR1 is SNHLY and CDR2 FYNNEI. With 7 bases removed from V and 1 base from J, the gap between germline ends came to 13 bases. This CDR3 region has 15 residues. These data belong to a study of T cell clonotyping in hematopoietic cell transplantation. General study points: Higher Inverse Simpson Index values in graft donor and pretransplant recipient predicted broader posttransplant TCR diversity.

Sequenced by immunoSEQ multiplex PCR; TCRdb stores in-frame clones only, minus some. This repertoire shows approximately 9,000 clones, 65% to 85% found once; its top ten account for around 33%. The sample's time point: recipient sample about 28 days before transplant, after cytoreduction. The chain combines TRBV2 with TRBJ2-2; TRBD2 is a possible D gene (6 bases). The sequences come from peripheral blood mononuclear cells, collected before stem cell transplant. This receptor was identified in a man between 60 and 75 years old with acute myeloid leukemia. Some clones in this sample may be carry-over from other donors' samples. CDR3 bases: TGTGCCAGCAAGCAGGTCGGGGGGAACACCGGGGAGCTGTTTTTT. It yields the protein CASKQVGGNTGELFF.